This entry is about one T cell receptor (beta chain). Trimming took 1 base from V and 4 from J, leaving 19 bases between them. The CDR3 is made up of 18 amino acids. The germline V gene encodes CDR1 LNHDA and CDR2 SQIVND (reference sequence). This entry belongs to a study of OX40 agonist ivuxolimab in advanced cancers. TCRdb's table, derived via immunoSEQ multiplex PCR, lists solely in-frame clones and lacks some. The table includes about 110,000 clones, roughly 90% detected once. The J gene is TRBJ2-2, the V gene TRBV19, with D possibly TRBD1 on 7 matching bases. This clonotype was sampled from an adult with an advanced solid tumor such as melanoma, head and neck, liver or kidney cancer. This specimen was CD4+ or CD8+ T cells sorted from blood, taken in a trial of the OX40 agonist ivuxolimab. The CDR3 nucleotides read TGTGCCAGTAGTATAGGGGACAGCCCGTGGGGGGTCACCGGGGAGCTGTTTTTT. Amino acids: CASSIGDSPWGVTGELFF.